The 31 T cell receptor beta chains below come from one sample, sequenced in a study of metastatic and nonmetastatic thyroid tumors. Every patient was untreated before thyroid surgery. TCRdb redid the clone calls on the PCR reads using MiXCR. The sample lists 30,000 or so clones, about 29% occurring once. Sample: blood. The receptors originated from a female donor with papillary thyroid cancer or a benign thyroid nodule (not recorded which). Some clones in this sample may be carry-over from other donors' samples.

This clone occurred many times. Other DNA sequences from this sample encode an identical CDR3 as well. The chain couples TRBV3-1 to TRBJ2-1; possible D gene TRBD1, 6 bases. The CDR3 is 15 residues long. CDR1 is LGHDT, CDR2 YNNKEL, per germline (reference sequence). Trimming removed 4 bases from V and 2 bases from J, with 12 bases in between. CDR3 loop: CASSPTGVTYNEQFF. The CDR3 DNA follows: TGTGCCAGCAGCCCGACAGGTGTTACCTACAATGAGCAGTTCTTC.

This clone appeared a few times. The chain employs TRBV28 and TRBJ1-5; TRBD1 might be the D (6 bases). Trimming stripped 3 bases from V and 2 bases from J, with 14 bases between. Germline V gene sequence: CDR1 MDHEN, CDR2 SYDVKM. This CDR3 has 16 amino acids. The CDR3 DNA is TGTGCCAGCAGTTTCGCTGGACAGTTTGGCAATCAGCCCCAGCATTTT. This translates into CASSFAGQFGNQPQHF.

In the case of this clone: Its ends do not fully match the called genes, so a read error is possible. The J gene is TRBJ2-7, the V gene TRBV7-9; D tentatively reads TRBD1 or TRBD2 (5 bases each). Germline CDR1 is SEHNR and CDR2 is FQNEAQ (reference sequence). CDR3 length: 13 amino acids. The CDR3, as DNA: TGTGCCAGCAGCTTGGTGGGGGTTTACGAGCAGTACTTT. This sequence encodes CASSLVGVYEQYF.

This clone was seen repeatedly, ten times or more. The rearrangement joins TRBV18 to TRBJ2-7; unclear D gene. Germline loops: CDR1 KGHSH, CDR2 LQKENI. This CDR3 has 13 residues. Trimming took off 5 bases at V and 2 bases at J, with 10 bases between the two ends. The CDR3 sequence: CASSETITYEQYF. In DNA, the CDR3 is TGTGCCAGCTCAGAGACAATCACCTACGAGCAGTACTTC.

This clone ranks as medium-sized. This rearrangement joins TRBV6-1 to TRBJ1-2, with unresolved D. The V gene lost 2 bases and the J gene lost 5 bases, with 15 bases spanning the gap. The CDR3 totals 15 residues. The germline gives CDR1 MNHNS, CDR2 SASEGT. The CDR3 bases are TGTGCCAGCAGTGAATTCGGCAGGAGGCCGTATGGCTACACCTTC. It translates to CASSEFGRRPYGYTF.

A few counts support this clone. At one of its ends the junction is not consistent with the germline gene, which may arise from a read error. The chain carries TRBV7-3 and TRBJ1-2; D unresolved. Germline CDR1 SGHTA, CDR2 FQGTGA. The CDR3 has 12 residues. The DNA of the CDR3 is TGTGCCAGCAGCCCTACGGTCTATGACTACACCTTC. This gives the protein CASSPTVYDYTF.

This clone was detected ten times or more. The rearrangement joins TRBV5-6 to TRBJ2-7; no firm D call. Trimming cost V 0 bases and J 0 bases, with 10 bases left between them. The CDR3 has 15 amino acids. Germline V gene sequence: CDR1 SGHDT, CDR2 YYEEEE. In DNA, the CDR3 is TGTGCCAGCAGCTTGGACCAGGACCGCTCCTACGAGCAGTACTTC. It is translated as CASSLDQDRSYEQYF.

V usage is TRBV7-3 and J usage is TRBJ2-3; D is undetermined. Germline loops: CDR1 SGHTA, CDR2 FQGTGA. There are 13 residues in the CDR3. Trimming cost V 4 bases and J 3 bases, with 8 bases left between them. The CDR3 DNA sequence: TGTGCCAGCAGCTCCCATGGGACAGATACGCAGTATTTT. Protein: CASSSHGTDTQYF.

Of note for this clone: Sequence at one end of the junction differs from germline and may be a read error. The chain is built from TRBV30 and TRBJ1-5, with D tentatively TRBD1 (5 bases). The CDR3 totals 14 residues. CDR1 is GTSNPN and CDR2 is SVGIG in the germline V gene (reference sequence). The CDR3: CSWSARQWVQPQHF. Written as DNA, the CDR3 is TGTTCCTGGAGTGCGAGACAGTGGGTTCAGCCCCAACATTTT.

This clone was observed many times. The CDR3 here is CASRGYTGELFF. In DNA, the CDR3 is TGCGCCAGCCGGGGTTACACCGGGGAGCTGTTTTTT. The rearrangement uses TRBV5-1 and TRBJ2-2; possible D gene TRBD2, 5 bases. Per the germline V gene, CDR1 is SGHRS and CDR2 is YFSETQ. This CDR3 is 12 amino acids long. With 7 bases removed from V and 3 bases from J, the gap between germline ends came to 7 bases. Variable domain in full (rest from reference TRBV5-1 and TRBJ2-2): KAGVTQTPRYLIKTRGQQVTLSCSPISGHRSVSWYQQTPGQGLQFLFEYFSETQRNKGNFPGRFSGRQFSNSRSEMNVSTLELGDSALYLCASRGYTGELFFGEGSRLTVL.

This clone is medium-sized by share. The chain joins TRBV12-3 or TRBV12-4 to TRBJ1-4, with 8 bases matching TRBD1. The J segment lost 3 bases and the V segment lost 6 bases, leaving 6 bases of the junction unmatched. The length of the CDR3 is 15 residues. The CDR3 region has the DNA TGTGCCAGCAGCCCAGACAGGGGCCCTAATGAAAAACTGTTTTTT. Translating gives CASSPDRGPNEKLFF.

Note on this clone: A junction boundary mismatches the germline segment, possibly from a read error. The V call is TRBV6-5, the J call TRBJ2-3; possibly TRBD2 for D (7 bases). The germline V gene has CDR1 MNHEY and CDR2 SVGAGI. The CDR3 is made up of 15 amino acids. The CDR3: CASSYTQGGADTLYF. CDR3 bases: TGTGCCAGCAGTTACACACAGGGAGGGGCAGATACGCTGTATTTT.

This clone occurred many times. V is TRBV6-6 and J is TRBJ1-5, with a possible D match to TRBD1 (5 bases). Germline V CDR1 and CDR2: MNHNY, SVGAGI (reference sequence). Deletions cut 0 bases from V and 4 bases from J, with 13 bases between. The CDR3 sequence is 16 residues long. The CDR3: CASSYSQGERNQPQHF. CDR3 nucleotide sequence: TGTGCCAGCAGTTACTCGCAAGGGGAAAGAAATCAGCCCCAGCATTTT.

This clone rates as medium-sized. The chain is built from TRBV20-1 and TRBJ2-7, with 9 positions matching TRBD1. The CDR3 spans 13 residues. Per the germline V gene, CDR1 is DFQATT and CDR2 is SNEGSKA (reference sequence). V lost 5 bases and J lost 3; bases outside the gene matches: 5. CDR3 sequence: CSAVSDRGYEQYF. Here the CDR3 DNA reads TGCAGTGCTGTATCGGACAGGGGCTACGAGCAGTACTTC.

The chain uses TRBV6-1 and TRBJ2-7, with 7 bases that match TRBD2. The CDR3 length is 14 residues. CDR1 is MNHNS and CDR2 is SASEGT in the germline V gene. Trimming removed 6 bases from V and 3 bases from J; junction bases left unmatched: 8. The CDR3 sequence: CASRRGGDYYEQYF. The CDR3 DNA reads as TGTGCCAGCAGACGAGGAGGGGACTACTACGAGCAGTACTTC.

Relative to its sample, this clone is medium-sized (0.01 to 0.1%). The chain combines TRBV6-1 with TRBJ2-7; the match to TRBD1 covers 7 bases. This CDR3 comprises 15 residues. The germline V gene has CDR1 MNHNS and CDR2 SASEGT. The ends lost 5 bases at V and 3 bases at J; junction bases unmatched: 10. CDR3 residues: CASSRNRDRVYEQYF. CDR3 DNA: TGTGCCAGCAGTAGGAACCGGGACAGAGTCTACGAGCAGTACTTC.

Ten or more counts support this clone. The chain combines TRBV5-1 with TRBJ2-7; the match to TRBD2 covers 14 bases. CDR3 length: 17 amino acids. V shed 0 bases, J shed 2 bases, and the junction held 4 bases outside the gene matches. The V gene's germline CDR1 is SGHRS and CDR2 YFSETQ. CDR3 sequence: CASSLEGLAGAPYEQYF. For the CDR3, the DNA is TGCGCCAGCAGCTTGGAGGGACTAGCGGGAGCCCCCTACGAGCAGTACTTC.

The rearrangement uses TRBV6-5 and TRBJ1-2; 9 positions agree with TRBD1. Per germline, CDR1 MNHEY and CDR2 SVGAGI. V was clipped by 0 bases and J by 4 bases; unmatched bases: 6. This CDR3 spans 16 amino acids. The CDR3 reads CASSYSQGATTYGYTF. The CDR3 DNA reads TGTGCCAGCAGTTACTCACAGGGGGCGACGACCTATGGCTACACCTTC.

The chain uses TRBV28 and TRBJ2-5; a weak D match, TRBD1 (6 bases). Looked up from germline, CDR1 is MDHEN and CDR2 is SYDVKM. The length of the CDR3 is 13 residues. Trimming took 6 bases from V and 3 from J, leaving 11 bases between them. CDR3 in DNA: TGTGCCAGCAGGGTCGGACAGAAAGAGACCCAGTACTTC. It yields the protein CASRVGQKETQYF.

This clone was found many times. CDR3 nucleotides: TGCGCCAGCAGGAGGGGGCAGGAAGATACGCAGTATTTT. It translates to CASRRGQEDTQYF. V is TRBV5-1 and J is TRBJ2-3; 7 bases line up with TRBD1. Germline V gene sequence: CDR1 SGHRS, CDR2 YFSETQ. The length of the CDR3 is 13 residues. Trimming took 5 bases from V and 5 from J; bases not matched to a gene: 5.

The table lists this clone with many counts. The rearrangement uses TRBV29-1 and TRBJ1-2; 8 bases align to TRBD1. Germline values: CDR1 SQVTM, CDR2 ANQGSEA. Trimming at V came to 4 bases and at J to 3 bases, leaving 10 bases not matched to a gene. CDR3 length equals 15 residues. CDR3 coding DNA: TGCAGCGTTGGCCTCGGCACAGGGGGGGACTATGGCTACACCTTC. Amino acids: CSVGLGTGGDYGYTF. Using reference TRBV29-1 and TRBJ1-2 for the parts outside the CDR3, the full variable domain is SAVISQKPSRDICQRGTSLTIQCQVDSQVTMMFWYRQQPGQSLTLIATANQGSEATYESGFVIDKFPISRPNLTFSTLTVSNMSPEDSSIYLCSVGLGTGGDYGYTFGSGTRLTVV.

The chain joins TRBV28 to TRBJ1-4, with D perhaps TRBD1 (6 bases). Germline V lookup: CDR1 MDHEN, CDR2 SYDVKM. The CDR3 runs 14 residues. Trimming took off 5 bases at V and 7 bases at J, with 14 bases between the two ends. The CDR3 region has the DNA TGTGCCAGCAGTCTCCCAGGGGAAACTGAAAAACTGTTTTTT. The encoded protein is CASSLPGETEKLFF.

This clone was detected many times. V usage is TRBV4-1 and J usage is TRBJ2-1; 8 nucleotides align to TRBD2. Germline loops: CDR1 MGHRA, CDR2 YSYEKL. This CDR3 has 15 residues. V dropped 3 bases and J dropped 3; count of bases not matched to a gene: 4. CDR3 amino acids: CASSHHSGNYNEQFF. The CDR3, as DNA: TGCGCCAGCAGCCATCATAGCGGGAACTACAATGAGCAGTTCTTC.

There are a few counts of this clone. The V and J genes are TRBV6-2 or TRBV6-3 and TRBJ2-1; 8 bases match TRBD2. Germline trimming cut 7 bases from V and 8 bases from J; bases unmatched to any gene: 13. Per the germline V gene, CDR1 is MNHEY and CDR2 is SVGEGT. The CDR3 extends over 15 amino acids. The CDR3 is CASTTSGLVADEQFF. The CDR3 DNA reads TGTGCCAGCACCACTAGCGGTTTAGTAGCGGATGAGCAGTTCTTC.

About this clone itself: A read error may produce the germline difference seen at one junction end. The rearrangement joins TRBV2 to TRBJ2-3; tentative D call: TRBD1 (5 bases). This CDR3 has 13 residues. Germline CDR1 reads SNHLY; CDR2 reads FYNNEI. In DNA form, the CDR3 reads TGTGCCAGGACGATGGGGCTGGAAGATCCGCAGTATTTT. Amino acids: CARTMGLEDPQYF. The full variable domain, completed using reference TRBV2 and TRBJ2-3, is EPEVTQTPSHQVTQMGQEVILRCVPISNHLYFYWYRQILGQKVEFLVSFYNNEISEKSEIFDDQFSVERPDGSNFTLKIRSTKLEDSAMYFCARTMGLEDPQYFGPGTRLTVL.

CDR3 amino acids: CASSTGGTGELFF. DNA for the CDR3: TGTGCCAGCAGCACGGGAGGTACCGGGGAGCTGTTTTTT. V and J are TRBV11-3 and TRBJ2-2; TRBD2 agrees at 7 bases. CDR1 is SGHNT, CDR2 YENEEA, per germline. The trim removed 5 bases at V and 5 bases at J, leaving 2 bases unmatched. The CDR3 consists of 13 residues.

The chain recombines TRBV24-1 with TRBJ2-1; the D call may be TRBD1 or TRBD2 (5 bases each). Per germline, CDR1 KGHDR and CDR2 SFDVKD. V lost 4 bases and J 2 bases, leaving 17 bases between the germline ends. The CDR3 length is 17 residues. CDR3 residues: CATSDETGTGAYNEQFF. The CDR3 DNA is TGTGCCACCAGTGACGAGACCGGGACCGGCGCCTACAATGAGCAGTTCTTC.

This clone was counted at least ten times. The chain links TRBV7-2 to TRBJ2-2; D remains unclear. CDR3 length: 13 residues. Trimming stripped 1 base from V and 7 bases from J, with 7 bases between. Germline-derived CDR1 and CDR2 are SGHTA and FQGNSA. CDR3 nucleotides: TGTGCCAGCAGCTTAGTGGTTGGCGGGGAGCTGTTTTTT. Its protein is CASSLVVGGELFF. The full variable domain, its missing parts supplied by reference TRBV7-2 and TRBJ2-2, is GAGVSQSPSNKVTEKGKDVELRCDPISGHTALYWYRQSLGQGLEFLIYFQGNSAPDKSGLPSDRFSAERTGGSVSTLTIQRTQQEDSAVYLCASSLVVGGELFFGEGSRLTVL.

The chain uses TRBV7-3 and TRBJ2-3; 8 nucleotides line up with TRBD2. Germline CDR1 SGHTA, CDR2 FQGTGA. The CDR3 is 16 amino acids. Trimming cost V 5 bases and J 6 bases; bases outside gene matches: 13. DNA for the CDR3: TGTGCCAGCAGCCCAAATGGAGCGGGGGCCGGGGATACGCAGTATTTT. This codes for CASSPNGAGAGDTQYF.

This chain connects TRBV28 to TRBJ2-5; D is perhaps TRBD1 (5 bases). Per germline, CDR1 MDHEN and CDR2 SYDVKM. This CDR3 region has 15 residues. V was trimmed by 2 bases and J by 5 bases, leaving 15 bases between them. The CDR3 region is CASSLATELWETQYF. Here the CDR3 DNA reads TGTGCCAGCAGTTTAGCGACAGAATTGTGGGAGACCCAGTACTTC.

In its sample, this clone was seen many times. The chain recombines TRBV20-1 with TRBJ1-4, with D perhaps TRBD1 (5 bases). CDR3 size: 15 residues. Deletions cut 5 bases from V and 7 bases from J, with 20 bases between. Germline CDR1 and CDR2: DFQATT and SNEGSKA (reference sequence). CDR3 coding DNA: TGCAGTGCTGGGGCCCCCAGGGTGGGGGGTGAAAAACTGTTTTTT. This codes for CSAGAPRVGGEKLFF.